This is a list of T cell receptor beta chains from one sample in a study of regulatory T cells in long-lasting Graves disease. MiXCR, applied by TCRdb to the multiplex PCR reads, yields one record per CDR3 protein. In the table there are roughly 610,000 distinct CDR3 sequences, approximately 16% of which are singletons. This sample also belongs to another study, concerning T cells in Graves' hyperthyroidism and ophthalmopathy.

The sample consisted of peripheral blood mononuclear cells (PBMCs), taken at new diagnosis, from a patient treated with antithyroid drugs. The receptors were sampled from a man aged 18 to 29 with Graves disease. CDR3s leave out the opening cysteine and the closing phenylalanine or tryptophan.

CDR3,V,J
ASSPRPREGEYGYT,TRBV18,TRBJ1-2
ASRGTSGRLFSTDTQY,TRBV2,TRBJ2-3
ASSLVGLQGEETQY,TRBV5-5,TRBJ2-5
ASSPSSLAGAYEQY,TRBV7-3,TRBJ2-7
ASRGAPSSYEQY,TRBV5-1,TRBJ2-7
AWSLGLAGREETQY,TRBV30,TRBJ2-5
SALRTVEAF,TRBV20-1,TRBJ1-1
ASSSLGVYNEQF,TRBV7-9,TRBJ2-1
ASSRAPYYGYT,TRBV12-3/TRBV12-4,TRBJ1-2
ASSLFGGSNSPLH,TRBV7-3,TRBJ1-6
ASTPGGHSEKLF,TRBV2,TRBJ1-4
ASSQEGQVLDYEQY,TRBV3-1,TRBJ2-7
ASSLFRDRDTGELF,TRBV5-8,TRBJ2-2
ASSYGDGRQETQY,TRBV7-2,TRBJ2-5
ASSSRGYSEKLF,TRBV27,TRBJ1-4
ASSLRDDQPQH,TRBV12-3/TRBV12-4,TRBJ1-5
ASNQGDEQY,TRBV6-1,TRBJ2-7
SAIRPGWVYNEQF,TRBV20-1,TRBJ2-1